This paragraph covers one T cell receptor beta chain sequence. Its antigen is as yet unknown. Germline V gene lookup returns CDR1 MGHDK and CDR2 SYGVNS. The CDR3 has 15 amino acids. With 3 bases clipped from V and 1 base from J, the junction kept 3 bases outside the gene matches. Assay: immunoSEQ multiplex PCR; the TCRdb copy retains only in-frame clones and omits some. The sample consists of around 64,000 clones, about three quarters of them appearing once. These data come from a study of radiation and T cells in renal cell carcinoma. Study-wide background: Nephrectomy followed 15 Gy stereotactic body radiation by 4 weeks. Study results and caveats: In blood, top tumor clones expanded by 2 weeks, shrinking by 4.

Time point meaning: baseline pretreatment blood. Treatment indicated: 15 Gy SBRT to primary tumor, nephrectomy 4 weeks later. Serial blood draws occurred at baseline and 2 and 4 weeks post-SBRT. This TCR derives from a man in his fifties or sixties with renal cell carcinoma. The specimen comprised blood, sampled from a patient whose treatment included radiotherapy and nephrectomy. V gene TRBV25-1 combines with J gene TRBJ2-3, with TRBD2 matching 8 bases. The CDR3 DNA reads TGTGCCAGCAGTGACCCGACTAGCGGCACAGATACGCAGTATTTT. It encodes CASSDPTSGTDTQYF.